These T cell receptor beta chains were read from a single sample in a study of shared clonotypes between healthy human individuals. Libraries were prepared by immunoSEQ multiplex PCR; TCRdb keeps only in-frame clonotypes and omits some of them. The sample includes 950,000 to 1,300,000 clones, approximately 72% seen only once; the top ten take approximately 1.5%. Material: memory CD4+ T cells sorted from blood. Every receptor here comes from a man younger than 35 in good health. Both conserved end residues are part of each CDR3. D genes are given only for firm matches. Size is stated for part of the rows, as once, few or many counts, or as a class when the clone is expanded.

D gene,clone size,V gene,J gene,CDR3 protein,CDR3 DNA
TRBD2,NA,TRBV6-1,TRBJ2-7,CASRRLAASYEQYF,TGTGCCAGCAGGAGACTAGCGGCCTCCTACGAGCAGTACTTC
TRBD2,NA,TRBV27,TRBJ2-7,CATTRTSGPYEQYF,TGTGCCACTACGCGGACTAGCGGACCCTACGAGCAGTACTTC
NA,NA,TRBV12-5,TRBJ2-3,CASGSGPPSTDTQYF,TGTGCTAGTGGTTCAGGGCCCCCTAGCACAGATACGCAGTATTTT
NA,once,TRBV5-1,TRBJ2-3,CASSLQGLGTDTQYF,TGCGCCAGCAGCCTACAGGGTCTGGGGACAGATACGCAGTATTTT
NA,NA,TRBV27,TRBJ1-2,CASRSLSGYTF,TGTGCCAGCAGAAGTCTTTCCGGCTACACCTTC
TRBD1,NA,TRBV9,TRBJ2-7,CASSVEGQGSYEQYF,TGTGCCAGCAGCGTAGAGGGACAGGGGTCCTACGAGCAGTACTTC
NA,NA,TRBV28,TRBJ1-2,CASSLSIVGGGYTF,TGTGCCAGCAGTTTATCAATTGTAGGGGGAGGCTACACCTTC
TRBD1,NA,TRBV2,TRBJ1-3,CASMTGTGFSGNTIYF,TGTGCCAGCATGACCGGGACAGGATTTTCTGGAAACACCATATATTTT
NA,NA,TRBV18,TRBJ1-1,CASSPPGARRRFGTEAFF,TGTGCCAGCTCACCACCGGGGGCTCGTAGGAGATTTGGAACTGAAGCTTTCTTT
TRBD1,once,TRBV30,TRBJ2-7,CAWTGGSYEQYF,TGTGCCTGGACAGGGGGATCCTACGAGCAGTACTTC
NA,NA,TRBV7-9,TRBJ1-2,CASSLVTNYGYTF,TGTGCCAGCAGCTTAGTGACTAACTATGGCTACACCTTC
TRBD1,once,TRBV14,TRBJ1-2,CASSPRTGMRYDYGYTF,TGTGCCAGCAGCCCGCGGACAGGGATGAGGTACGACTATGGCTACACCTTC
NA,once,TRBV5-1,TRBJ2-1,CASSQNLQGEQFF,TGCGCCAGCAGCCAAAATCTCCAGGGTGAGCAGTTCTTC
NA,many,TRBV28,TRBJ1-1,CASSSVTATEAFF,TGTGCCAGCAGTTCTGTGACTGCCACTGAAGCTTTCTTT
NA,NA,TRBV19,TRBJ1-5,CASSIGNSNQPQHF,TGTGCCAGTAGTATAGGGAATAGCAATCAGCCCCAGCATTTT
TRBD1,few,TRBV30,TRBJ1-1,CAWSPQGAYTEAFF,TGTGCCTGGAGTCCACAGGGGGCGTACACTGAAGCTTTCTTT
TRBD2,once,TRBV5-1,TRBJ2-5,CASNQLAQGGETQYF,TGCGCCAGCAACCAACTAGCGCAGGGAGGGGAGACCCAGTACTTC